The 29 T cell receptor beta chains given below trace back to one sample, sequenced in a study of molecular identifiers for immune sequencing clone quantification. TCRdb passed the PCR reads through MiXCR, listing each CDR3 protein once. The top ten hold around 0.92% of the sample, which has about 97,000 distinct CDR3 sequences, 20% to 25% seen once. The sequencing input was naive CD8+ T cells from blood, with Jurkat cell RNA spiked in. As to subset: FACS-sorted CD8+CD4-CCR7+CD45RA+ naive T cells. These receptors were taken from a human donor in good health. Some libraries in this study had Jurkat cell RNA spiked in.

This clonotype was found many times. V gene TRBV19 combines with J gene TRBJ2-7, with 7 bases lining up with TRBD2. Germline assignment: CDR1 LNHDA and CDR2 SQIVND (reference sequence). V lost 3 bases, J lost 4 bases, and 9 bases stayed unmatched. This CDR3 has 15 amino acids. CDR3 nucleotide sequence: TGTGCCAGTAGTATTTACTTCGGGACTACTTACGAGCAGTACTTC. It yields the protein CASSIYFGTTYEQYF.

Points on this clonotype: This may come from a read error, since a much larger clone is one base off. The chain has TRBV12-3 or TRBV12-4 and TRBJ2-2; the D call may be TRBD1 or TRBD2 (5 bases each). The CDR3 loop spans 13 amino acids. The CDR3 nucleotides read TGTGCCAGCAGTTCAGGGTGGTCCGGGGAGCTGTTATTT. This codes for CASSSGWSGELLF.

On this clonotype itself: This may stem from a read error, because a much larger clone lies one nucleotide away. The chain is built from TRBV5-1 and TRBJ2-3; 8 positions match TRBD2. Germline CDR1 is SGHRS and CDR2 is YFSETQ. The length of the CDR3 is 16 residues. The V segment lost 6 bases and the J segment 5 bases; nucleotides outside the gene matches: 14. CDR3 amino acids: CASTWNSGMVRDTQYF. DNA of the CDR3: TGCGCCAGCACGTGGAATAGCGGGATGGTGAGAGATACGCAGTATTTT.

This clonotype was found many times. This chain uses TRBV5-8 with TRBJ2-7; D not certain. The germline gives CDR1 SGHTS, CDR2 YDEGEE. CDR3 length: 12 residues. V shed 6 bases and J shed 3 bases, with 10 bases lying between them. The CDR3: CASTPLSYEQYF. The DNA of the CDR3 is TGTGCCAGCACCCCTTTGAGCTACGAGCAGTACTTC.

CDR3 nucleotides: TGCGCCAGCAGCCAAGAGGCTCGACAGGGTCCGAGCGATGAGCAGTTCTTC. Amino acids: CASSQEARQGPSDEQFF. V and J are TRBV4-3 and TRBJ2-1, with 7 bases matching TRBD1. Looked up from germline, CDR1 is LGHNA and CDR2 is YSLEER. The V segment lost 0 bases and the J segment 8 bases; nucleotides outside the gene matches: 13. The CDR3 runs to 17 residues.

This clonotype was found many times. V is TRBV3-2 and J is TRBJ1-5; no check of the table's D call, TRBD1, against the DNA was made. TRBV3-2 has pseudogene status. The CDR3 totals 13 residues. The chain's CDR3 is CASLGRGSQPQHF. The CDR3 DNA reads TGTGCCAGCTTGGGAAGGGGCTCTCAGCCCCAGCATTTT.

About this clonotype: The CDR3 does not end in the conserved phenylalanine or tryptophan, so this is likely a read error. The V and J genes are TRBV5-3 and TRBJ2-3; no reliable D call. TRBV5-3 carries the ORF label, with uncertain function. The CDR3 has 14 residues. The DNA of the CDR3 is TGTGCCAGCAGCTTGGCAGACCGGGCAGGTACGCAGTATGTT. Its translation: CASSLADRAGTQYV.

The chain is built from TRBV4-3 and TRBJ2-5, with TRBD1 as a possible D gene (6 bases). The CDR3 loop spans 16 amino acids. Trimming left V 1 base short and J 1 base short, with 13 bases between. CDR1 is LGHNA and CDR2 is YSLEER in the germline V gene. CDR3: CASSQAADRIQETQYF. The CDR3 nucleotides read TGCGCCAGCAGCCAAGCTGCAGACAGGATCCAAGAGACCCAGTACTTC.

This clonotype was picked up many times. The chain uses TRBV18 and TRBJ1-4, with TRBD1 identical over 7 bases. Germline V lookup: CDR1 KGHSH, CDR2 LQKENI. The CDR3 has 15 residues. The J segment lost 4 bases and the V segment lost 0 bases, leaving 2 bases of the junction unmatched. CDR3 in amino acids: CASSPPGQLNEKLFF. Here the CDR3 DNA reads TGTGCCAGCTCACCACCGGGACAGCTTAATGAAAAACTGTTTTTT.

In regard to this clonotype: A single base separates this from a much larger clone, so it may be a read error. V is TRBV6-5 and J is TRBJ1-1; D remains ambiguous. Germline CDR1 and CDR2: MNHEY and SVGAGI. V dropped 10 bases and J dropped 6 bases, with 12 bases sitting between them. The length of the CDR3 is 11 residues. This CDR3 reads CATGVGAEAFF. The CDR3 DNA follows: TGTGCCACCGGGGTGGGAGCTGAAGCTTTCTTT.

This chain uses TRBV27 with TRBJ2-5; the D is unclear. Germline V gives CDR1 MNHEY, CDR2 SMNVEV (reference sequence). Trimming took 6 bases from V and 2 from J, leaving 10 bases between them. The CDR3 is 13 amino acids. Written as DNA, the CDR3 is TGTGCCAGCAGCCCCCTAGAGCAAGAGACCCAGTACTTC. Its translation: CASSPLEQETQYF.

This clonotype was seen repeatedly, ten times or more. The chain carries TRBV4-1 and TRBJ2-7; D is ambiguous. V was trimmed by 2 bases and J by 2 bases, leaving 19 bases between them. The CDR3 loop spans 17 amino acids. The germline V gene encodes CDR1 MGHRA and CDR2 YSYEKL. In DNA form, the CDR3 reads TGCGCCAGCAGCCAAAAACCCCGGCCCGAGAGTACCTACGAGCAGTACTTC. This encodes CASSQKPRPESTYEQYF.

At least ten counts were recorded for this clonotype. The chain recombines TRBV7-9 with TRBJ2-3, with D possibly TRBD2 on 5 matching bases. This CDR3 contains 14 residues. Trimming stripped 1 base from V and 6 bases from J, with 11 bases between. Germline V gene lookup returns CDR1 SEHNR and CDR2 FQNEAQ (reference sequence). CDR3 in amino acids: CASSLEGDRDTQYF. The CDR3 DNA reads TGTGCCAGCAGCTTAGAGGGAGATCGGGATACGCAGTATTTT.

In this sample, this clonotype turned up many times. The genes are TRBV6-6 and TRBJ2-6; D might be TRBD1 (7 bases). Germline V gene sequence: CDR1 MNHNY, CDR2 SVGAGI (reference sequence). The V end lost 7 bases, the J end lost 0 bases, and 22 bases lay between the germline ends. The CDR3 is made up of 19 amino acids. This chain's CDR3 is CASTPRRGQPHSGANVLTF. As DNA, the CDR3 is TGTGCCAGCACTCCCCGGAGGGGACAGCCGCACTCTGGGGCCAACGTCCTGACTTTC.

At least ten counts were recorded for this clonotype. The V and J genes are TRBV5-1 and TRBJ1-1; no definite D call. The germline V and J ends were trimmed by 0 bases and 4 bases, with 10 bases remaining between them. CDR3 length equals 14 residues. Germline CDR1 SGHRS, CDR2 YFSETQ. The CDR3 region is CASSLENLGTEAFF. The CDR3 DNA follows: TGCGCCAGCAGCTTGGAAAATCTGGGCACTGAAGCTTTCTTT.

This clonotype was found many times. The V and J genes are TRBV12-3 or TRBV12-4 and TRBJ2-1; D is uncertain. Trimming cost V 4 bases and J 5 bases, with 3 bases left between them. CDR3 length equals 11 residues. CDR3: CASSSHNEQFF. The CDR3 DNA reads as TGTGCCAGCAGTTCCCACAATGAGCAGTTCTTC.

There are many counts of this clonotype. This chain connects TRBV27 to TRBJ2-5; 9 bases match TRBD2. J lost 5 bases, V lost 6 bases, and 10 bases had no gene match. CDR3 length equals 15 residues. Germline V gene data show CDR1 as MNHEY and CDR2 as SMNVEV (reference sequence). The CDR3, as DNA: TGTGCCAGCAGCCTGGGTAGCGGGGGCCAGGAGACCCAGTACTTC. This translates into CASSLGSGGQETQYF.

The table lists this clonotype with a few counts. CDR3 nucleotide sequence: TGTGCCAGCAGCCAAGATGGGAGCTTCCAAGAGACCCAGTACTTC. Translated, it gives CASSQDGSFQETQYF. The rearrangement joins TRBV4-2 to TRBJ2-5, with D perhaps matching TRBD2 (5 bases). Trimming pared 0 bases from V and 1 base from J, leaving 9 bases between. The CDR3 sequence is 15 residues long. The germline gives CDR1 LGHNA, CDR2 YNFKEQ.

In the case of this clonotype: Possible read error: a much larger clone is one base away. The V gene is TRBV30, the J gene TRBJ2-5; maybe TRBD2 (6 bases). V lost 2 bases and J 7 bases, leaving 8 bases between the germline ends. The CDR3 is 11 amino acids. The germline V gene has CDR1 GTSNPN and CDR2 SVGIG (reference sequence). CDR3: CAWSTEGTQYF. The CDR3 DNA sequence: TGTGCCTGGAGTACGGAGGGGACCCAGTACTTC.

Points on this clonotype: This sequence may be a read error, since a much larger clone differs from it by one base. The V gene is TRBV29-1, the J gene TRBJ2-7, with D possibly being TRBD1 (7 bases). The CDR3 sequence is 14 residues long. V was pared by 6 bases and J by 6 bases, with 21 bases between. Germline CDR1 reads SQVTM; CDR2 reads ANQGSEA. The CDR3 region has the DNA TGCAGCGTGGGGGCCACAGGGGCGGGATGCGAGCAGTACTTC. This codes for CSVGATGAGCEQYF.

This clonotype appeared many times. V usage is TRBV28 and J usage is TRBJ2-4, with D possibly matching TRBD2 (6 bases). This CDR3 has 17 residues. V lost 3 bases to trimming and J lost 1 base, with 16 bases between them. Germline V lookup: CDR1 MDHEN, CDR2 SYDVKM. This CDR3 reads CASSFFSGVSAKNIQYF. The CDR3 nucleotides read TGTGCCAGCAGTTTCTTCTCGGGAGTATCGGCCAAAAACATTCAGTACTTC. The full variable domain, completed using reference TRBV28 and TRBJ2-4, is DVKVTQSSRYLVKRTGEKVFLECVQDMDHENMFWYRQDPGLGLRLIYFSYDVKMKEKGDIPEGYSVSREKKERFSLILESASTNQTSMYLCASSFFSGVSAKNIQYFGAGTRLSVL.

This clonotype has a handful of counts. The chain links TRBV19 to TRBJ1-1, with 7 bases fitting TRBD1. The CDR3 is 15 amino acids. V lost 5 bases and J lost 4; bases outside the gene matches: 10. Looked up from germline, CDR1 is LNHDA and CDR2 is SQIVND (reference sequence). The CDR3 DNA follows: TGTGCCAGTAGTTCTGGGACAGTTTTAGGCACTGAAGCTTTCTTT. It specifies CASSSGTVLGTEAFF.

This clonotype came up a few times. V usage is TRBV11-2 and J usage is TRBJ2-7, with D possibly being TRBD2 (6 bases). The ends were cut back, 4 bases at V and 2 bases at J, with 15 bases in the middle. Germline CDR1 SGHAT, CDR2 FQNNGV. The CDR3 runs to 15 residues. In nucleotides, the CDR3 is TGTGCCAGCAGCTCCAGACTAGGTCAGACCTACGAGCAGTACTTC. This gives the protein CASSSRLGQTYEQYF.

Ten or more counts support this clonotype. This chain joins TRBV6-1 and TRBJ2-7; D is perhaps TRBD2 (6 bases). The germline CDR1 and CDR2 sequences are MNHNS and SASEGT. The CDR3 consists of 15 residues. V lost 6 bases, J lost 2 bases, and 17 bases lay in between. In nucleotides, the CDR3 is TGTGCCAGCAGGACCCGGGACTCCCGGCCCTACGAGCAGTACTTC. Its protein is CASRTRDSRPYEQYF.

This clonotype showed up many times. The chain joins TRBV20-1 to TRBJ2-3, with 11 bases fitting TRBD2. V lost 6 bases and J lost 7; bases outside the gene matches: 12. In germline, CDR1 is DFQATT, CDR2 SNEGSKA (reference sequence). The CDR3 spans 15 residues. The CDR3 region is CSATGLADSSHTQYF. In DNA form, the CDR3 reads TGCAGTGCAACGGGACTAGCGGATTCGAGCCATACGCAGTATTTT.

The CDR3 reads CASSLEVGQPQHF. For the CDR3, the DNA is TGTGCCAGCAGCTTGGAGGTCGGTCAGCCCCAGCATTTT. The genes are TRBV5-4 and TRBJ1-5; no clear D. V shed 0 bases and J shed 6 bases, with 7 bases lying between them. Looked up from germline, CDR1 is SGHNT and CDR2 is YYREEE (reference sequence). The CDR3 length is 13 residues.

This clonotype was seen once. This chain links TRBV24-1 with TRBJ2-3, with D unclear. Trimming stripped 3 bases from V and 5 bases from J, with 5 bases between. The CDR3 is 12 residues long. CDR1 and CDR2 (germline): KGHDR, SFDVKD. CDR3 sequence reads: CATSDGIDTQYF. The CDR3 DNA sequence: TGTGCCACCAGTGATGGCATAGATACGCAGTATTTT.

V is TRBV24-1 and J is TRBJ2-3, with TRBD1 matching 10 bases. The V gene's germline CDR1 is KGHDR and CDR2 SFDVKD. Losses at the gene ends were 5 bases for V and 6 bases for J; bases not matched to a gene: 4. CDR3 length: 14 residues. The DNA for the CDR3 is TGTGCCACCAGTGGGACAGGGGGTCCTGATACGCAGTATTTT. Amino acids: CATSGTGGPDTQYF.

This clonotype was seen repeatedly, ten times or more. This chain links TRBV5-1 with TRBJ2-3; a weak D match, TRBD1 (6 bases). Germline V CDR1 and CDR2: SGHRS, YFSETQ. The V gene lost 4 bases and the J gene lost 2 bases, with 17 bases spanning the gap. CDR3 length: 16 amino acids. The CDR3 region has the DNA TGCGCCAGCAGCGGCAAATCAACAGGGTACACAGATACGCAGTATTTT. Translating it yields CASSGKSTGYTDTQYF.